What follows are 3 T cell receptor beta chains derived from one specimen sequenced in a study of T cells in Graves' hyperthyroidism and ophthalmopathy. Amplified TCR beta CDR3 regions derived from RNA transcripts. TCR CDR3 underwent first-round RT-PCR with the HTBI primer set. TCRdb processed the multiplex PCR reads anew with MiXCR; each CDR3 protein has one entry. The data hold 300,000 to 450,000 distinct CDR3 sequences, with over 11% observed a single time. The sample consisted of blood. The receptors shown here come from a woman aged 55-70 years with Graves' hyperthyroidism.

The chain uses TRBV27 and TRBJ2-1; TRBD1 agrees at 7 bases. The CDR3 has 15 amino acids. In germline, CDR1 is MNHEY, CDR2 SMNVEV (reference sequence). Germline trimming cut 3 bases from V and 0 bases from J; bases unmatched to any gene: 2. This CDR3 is CASSLGQNSYNEQFF. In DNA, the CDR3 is TGTGCCAGCAGTTTGGGACAGAACTCCTACAATGAGCAGTTCTTC.

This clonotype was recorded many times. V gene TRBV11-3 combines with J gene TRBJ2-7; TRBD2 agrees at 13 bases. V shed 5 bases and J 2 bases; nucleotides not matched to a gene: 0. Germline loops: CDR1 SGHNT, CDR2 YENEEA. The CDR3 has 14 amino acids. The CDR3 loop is CASSGTSGTYEQYF. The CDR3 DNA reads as TGTGCCAGCAGCGGGACTAGCGGGACCTACGAGCAGTACTTC.

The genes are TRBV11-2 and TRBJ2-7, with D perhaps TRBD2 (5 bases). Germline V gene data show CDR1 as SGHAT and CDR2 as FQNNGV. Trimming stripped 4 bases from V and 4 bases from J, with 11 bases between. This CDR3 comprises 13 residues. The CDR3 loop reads CASSSDPGYEQYF. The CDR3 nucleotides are TGTGCCAGCAGCTCGGATCCGGGGTACGAGCAGTACTTC.